This T cell receptor (beta chain) was identified in a study of T cells in Graves' hyperthyroidism and ophthalmopathy. Study background: Any treatment followed the collection of peripheral blood at initial diagnosis. Regarding the study as a whole: Most expanded thyroid clonotypes above 0.001 also appeared in blood. Separation of ophthalmopathy from stable hyperthyroidism was achieved by a 13 V-J model.

V was pared by 3 bases and J by 4 bases, with 5 bases of the junction left unmatched. Germline values: CDR1 SGHNT, CDR2 YYREEE (reference sequence). This CDR3 has 15 residues. Researchers amplified the TCR beta CDR3 regions from RNA transcripts. RT-PCR in the first round (using the HTBI primer set) targeted the TCR CDR3. MiXCR was run by TCRdb on the multiplex PCR reads, yielding one entry per CDR3 protein. The sample has approximately 200,000 distinct CDR3 sequences; around 17% are singletons. The table lists this clonotype with a few counts. Its antigen is not identified. Patients showing uncontrolled infection, other autoimmune disease, pregnancy or lactation were ineligible.

Source material: blood. The chain links TRBV5-4 to TRBJ2-3; TRBD2 matches 10 bases. This clonotype was sampled from a man in his forties with Graves' hyperthyroidism. The chain's CDR3 is CASSSSAGGADTQYF. CDR3 bases: TGTGCCAGCAGCTCATCAGCGGGGGGGGCAGATACGCAGTATTTT.